This TCR beta chain is from a study of read filtering for tumor transcriptome and immune sequencing. Across the whole study: Among patients, approximately 17 were male and about 15 female, aged about 45 to 85 (mean about 66). Whole-study results and caveats: IR-seq and RNA-seq agreed better without single-read clonotypes. RNA-seq captured clonotypes less deeply and reliably than IR-seq. In IR-seq, single-read clonotypes were about 80% of clonotypes but about 3.5% of reads.

Molecular barcoded adaptors covering alpha/delta and beta/gamma chains were used on approximately 400 ng RNA. TCRdb fed the reads into MiXCR, producing one record per CDR3 protein. The sample has about 40,000 distinct CDR3 sequences, around 11% seen once. This clonotype has at least ten counts. The antigen is not known. The CDR3 contains 12 residues. Trimming removed 2 bases from V and 4 bases from J, with 5 bases in between. The V gene's germline CDR1 is MDHEN and CDR2 SYDVKM. V is TRBV28 and J is TRBJ1-2, with D uncertain. The sequenced sample consisted of a population of CD138-negative cells sorted from bone marrow. The sequence was obtained from a donor over 35 with multiple myeloma. CDR3 loop: CASSLKGYGYTF. CDR3 coding DNA: TGTGCCAGCAGTTTAAAAGGCTATGGCTACACCTTC.